The clone carrying this T cell receptor (beta chain) was seen many times. Its antigen is undetermined. Trimming stripped 4 bases from V and 0 bases from J, with 6 bases between. The germline V gene encodes CDR1 KGHSH and CDR2 LQKENI. CDR3 length: 13 amino acids. One entry per CDR3 protein results from TCRdb running MiXCR on the reads. The sample consists of around 300,000 distinct CDR3 sequences, about 20% of them appearing once. This record belongs to a study of T cell repertoires in cytomegalovirus infection. Across the whole study: TCR beta signatures that were public indicated CMV infection and matching HLA type.

The study, taken as a whole, reports: HLA-C-restricted, CMV-specific TCR beta clonotypes were dominant ex vivo. Accumulated public TCR beta family frequency recognized individuals carrying CMV together with the relevant HLA.

Sequenced material: cultured PBMCs, taken from culture after CMV antigen stimulation. The V gene is TRBV18, the J gene TRBJ1-1; D possibly corresponds to TRBD1 (6 bases). This clonotype was obtained from a human donor in good health (CMV status not recorded). Some clones in this sample may be carry-over from other donors' samples. The CDR3 sequence is CASSQGVNTEAFF. Written as DNA, the CDR3 is TGTGCCAGCTCACAGGGGGTGAACACTGAAGCTTTCTTT. The full variable domain, with the rest looked up from reference TRBV18 and TRBJ1-1, is NAGVMQNPRHLVRRRGQEARLRCSPMKGHSHVYWYRQLPEEGLKFMVYLQKENIIDESGMPKERFSAEFPKEGPSILRIQQVVRGDSAAYFCASSQGVNTEAFFGQGTRLTVV.